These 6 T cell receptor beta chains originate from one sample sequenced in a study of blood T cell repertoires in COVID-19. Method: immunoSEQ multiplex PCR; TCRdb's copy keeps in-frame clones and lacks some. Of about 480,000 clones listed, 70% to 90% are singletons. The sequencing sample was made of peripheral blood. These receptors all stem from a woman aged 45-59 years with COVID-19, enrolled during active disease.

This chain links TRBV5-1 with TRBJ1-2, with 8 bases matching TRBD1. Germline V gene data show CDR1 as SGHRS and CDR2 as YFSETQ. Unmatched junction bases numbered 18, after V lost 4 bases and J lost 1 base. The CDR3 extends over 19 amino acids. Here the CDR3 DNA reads TGCGCCAGCAGCCGCCTTACCGGGACAGGAGGGGGGGATAACTATGGCTACACCTTC. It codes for CASSRLTGTGGGDNYGYTF. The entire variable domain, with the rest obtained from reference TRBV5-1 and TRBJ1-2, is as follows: KAGVTQTPRYLIKTRGQQVTLSCSPISGHRSVSWYQQTPGQGLQFLFEYFSETQRNKGNFPGRFSGRQFSNSRSEMNVSTLELGDSALYLCASSRLTGTGGGDNYGYTFGSGTRLTVV.

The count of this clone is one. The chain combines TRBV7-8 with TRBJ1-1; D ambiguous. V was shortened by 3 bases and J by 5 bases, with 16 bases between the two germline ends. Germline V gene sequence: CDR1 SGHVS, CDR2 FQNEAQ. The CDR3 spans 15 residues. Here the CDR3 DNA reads TGTGCCAGCAGCTTGGCGCCCGGGGAGGAGACTGAAGCTTTCTTT. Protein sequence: CASSLAPGEETEAFF.

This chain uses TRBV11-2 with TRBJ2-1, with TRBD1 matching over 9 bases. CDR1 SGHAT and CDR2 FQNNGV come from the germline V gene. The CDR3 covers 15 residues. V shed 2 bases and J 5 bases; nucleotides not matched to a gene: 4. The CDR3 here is CASSLLGQGHNEQFF. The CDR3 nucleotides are TGTGCCAGCAGCTTACTTGGACAGGGGCACAATGAGCAGTTCTTC.

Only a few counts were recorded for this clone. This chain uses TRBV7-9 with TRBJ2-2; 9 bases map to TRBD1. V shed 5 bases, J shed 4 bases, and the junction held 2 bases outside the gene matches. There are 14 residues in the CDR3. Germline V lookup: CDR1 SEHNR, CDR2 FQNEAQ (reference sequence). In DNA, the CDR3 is TGTGCCAGCAGCCCGACAGGGGGCACCGGGGAGCTGTTTTTT. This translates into CASSPTGGTGELFF.

DNA of the CDR3: TGTGCCAGCAGTTTCCCACAGGGGCCCCAGCATTTT. Protein product: CASSFPQGPQHF. The genes are TRBV28 and TRBJ1-5, with D perhaps TRBD1 (6 bases). This CDR3 has 12 amino acids. V was trimmed by 3 bases and J by 9 bases, leaving 9 bases between them. From germline, CDR1 is MDHEN and CDR2 SYDVKM.

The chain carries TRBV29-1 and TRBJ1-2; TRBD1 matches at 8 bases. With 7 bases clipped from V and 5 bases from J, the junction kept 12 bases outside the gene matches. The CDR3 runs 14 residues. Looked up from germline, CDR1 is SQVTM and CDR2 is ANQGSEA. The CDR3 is CSAAPGQGGYGYTF. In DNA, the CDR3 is TGCAGCGCCGCCCCCGGACAGGGAGGGTATGGCTACACCTTC.